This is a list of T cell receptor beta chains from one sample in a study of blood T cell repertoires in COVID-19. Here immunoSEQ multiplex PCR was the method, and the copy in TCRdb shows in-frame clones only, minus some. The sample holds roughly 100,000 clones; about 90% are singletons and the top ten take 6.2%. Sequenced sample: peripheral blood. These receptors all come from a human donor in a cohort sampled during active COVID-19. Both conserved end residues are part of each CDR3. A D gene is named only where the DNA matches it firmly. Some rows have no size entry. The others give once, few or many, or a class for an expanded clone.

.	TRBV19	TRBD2	CASRSGAGGKNEQFF
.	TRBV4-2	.	CASSQTGGGTEAFF
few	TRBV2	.	CASSEASRGGSPLHF
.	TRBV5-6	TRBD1	CASSVTGGSDEQYF
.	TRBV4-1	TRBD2	CASARTSGGTAYNEQFF
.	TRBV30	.	CARTTGLGGYTF
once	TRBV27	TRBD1	CASSLRTGGASQETQYF
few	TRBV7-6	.	CASSRTTLATGELFF
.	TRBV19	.	CASTVSGGTYNEQFF
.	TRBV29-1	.	CSVDEYNEQFF
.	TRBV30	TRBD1	CAWSVRRTGYGYTF
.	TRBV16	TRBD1	CASSPRQGANTEAFF
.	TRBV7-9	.	CASSLEPGYEQYF
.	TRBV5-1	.	CASSLEGWQGMNEQFF
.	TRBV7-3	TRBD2	CASSLGTSHTGELFF
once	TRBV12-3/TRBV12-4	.	CASSRNTEAFF
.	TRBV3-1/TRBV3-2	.	CASSLPEGWKQYF
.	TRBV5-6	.	CASSLPQGETQYF
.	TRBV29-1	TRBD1	CSVDFGQGAEKLFF
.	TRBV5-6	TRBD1	CASSLGSGTGGSGYTF
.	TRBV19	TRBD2	CASSPGAGETTDTQYF
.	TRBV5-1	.	CASSLGRGGTNTGELFF
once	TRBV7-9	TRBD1	CASTTGANYGYTF
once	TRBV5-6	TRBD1	CASSPKGGQGLTDTQYF
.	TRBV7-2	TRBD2	CASSRGTSGSEWETQYF
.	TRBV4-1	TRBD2	CASSQALAAHYNEQFF
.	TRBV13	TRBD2	CASSTRPAGGVNEQFF
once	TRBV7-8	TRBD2	CASSLVGREIYEQFF
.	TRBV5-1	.	CASSLVSGNPMAFF
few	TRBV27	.	CASKVEGGVNYGYTF
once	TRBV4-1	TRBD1	CASSIGTVSSYEQYF
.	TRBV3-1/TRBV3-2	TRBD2	CASSQELLAGSNEQFF
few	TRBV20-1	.	CSARVQGKQYF
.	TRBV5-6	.	CASSFRRDSRYEQYF
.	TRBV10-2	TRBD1	CASRGQGSSGANVLTF